What follows describes a single TCR beta chain. These data originate in a study of OX40 agonist ivuxolimab in advanced cancers. Study in general: An agonistic human IgG2 monoclonal antibody against OX40 (CD134) was given.

Per germline, CDR1 LGHNA and CDR2 YNFKEQ. V shed 0 bases and J shed 0 bases, with 13 bases lying between them. The CDR3 has 17 residues. TCRdb keeps only in-frame clones here, not all; method: immunoSEQ multiplex PCR. The table shows some 79,000 clones, with 92% occurring only once. The sequence was obtained from an adult with an advanced solid tumor such as melanoma, head and neck, liver or kidney cancer. The sequenced sample was CD4+ or CD8+ T cells sorted from blood, obtained in a trial of the OX40 agonist ivuxolimab. This rearrangement joins TRBV4-2 to TRBJ2-3; D may be TRBD1 (6 bases). CDR3 in amino acids: CASSQDGQRTSTDTQYF. As DNA, the CDR3 is TGTGCCAGCAGCCAAGATGGACAGCGGACTAGCACAGATACGCAGTATTTT.